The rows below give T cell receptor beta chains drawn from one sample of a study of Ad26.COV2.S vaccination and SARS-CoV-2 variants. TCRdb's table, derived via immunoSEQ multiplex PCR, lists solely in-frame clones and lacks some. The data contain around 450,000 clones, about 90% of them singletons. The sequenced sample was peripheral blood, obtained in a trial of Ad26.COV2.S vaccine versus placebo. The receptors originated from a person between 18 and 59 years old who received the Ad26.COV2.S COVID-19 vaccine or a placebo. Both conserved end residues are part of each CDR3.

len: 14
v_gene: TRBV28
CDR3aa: CASTIYDREDGYTF

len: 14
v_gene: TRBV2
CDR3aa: CASRPYSSTDTQYF

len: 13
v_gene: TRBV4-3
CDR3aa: CASSRAAGYEQYF

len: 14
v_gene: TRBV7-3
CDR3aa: CASSLTRDMNEQYF

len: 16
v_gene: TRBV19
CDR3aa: CASSILGQGKSYEQYF

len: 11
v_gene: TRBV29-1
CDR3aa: CSVDRDEKLFF

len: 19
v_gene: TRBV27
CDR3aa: CASLTRRASGRYSTDTQYF

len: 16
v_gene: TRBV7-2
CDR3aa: CASSSGGATSGETQYF

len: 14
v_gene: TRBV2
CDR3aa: CASRDLRDTGELFF

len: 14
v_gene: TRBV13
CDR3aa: CASSSGLAFYEQYF

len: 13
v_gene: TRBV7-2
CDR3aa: CASSLALEQPQHF

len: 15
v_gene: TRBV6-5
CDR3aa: CASSSRQGLNQPQHF

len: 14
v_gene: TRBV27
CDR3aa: CASSPGQANYGYTF

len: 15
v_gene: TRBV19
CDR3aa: CASSMGAGAANEQFF

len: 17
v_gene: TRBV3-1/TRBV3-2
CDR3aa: CASSQMRLAGGQETQYF

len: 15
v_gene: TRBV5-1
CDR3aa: CASSLEGRAGNEQFF

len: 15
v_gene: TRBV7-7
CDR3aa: CASSFQAGGTDTQYF

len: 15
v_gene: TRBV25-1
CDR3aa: CASTGWAGAAYEQYF

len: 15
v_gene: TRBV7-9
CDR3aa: CASSQRQGSTGELFF

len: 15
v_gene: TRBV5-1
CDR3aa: CASSGGTSGSSIQYF

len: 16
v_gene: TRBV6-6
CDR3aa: CASSLASSGRIHEQYF

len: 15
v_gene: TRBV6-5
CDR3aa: CASSYSGRGLDEQYF

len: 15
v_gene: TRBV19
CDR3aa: CASSRRQADDNTIYF

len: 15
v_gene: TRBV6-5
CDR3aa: CASSKNRGRGEKLFF

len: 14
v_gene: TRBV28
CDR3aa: CASSLEGITQTQYF

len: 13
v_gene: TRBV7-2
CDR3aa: CASSSSGMDTQYF

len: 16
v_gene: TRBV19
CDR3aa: CASSIYSREFTDTQYF

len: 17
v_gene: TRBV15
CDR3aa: CATSRVGPSGSSYEQYF

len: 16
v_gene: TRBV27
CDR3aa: CASSSLPRTSHNEQFF

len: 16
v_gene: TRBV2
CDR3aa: CASKVGAGGSYNEQFF

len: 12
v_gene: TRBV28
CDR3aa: CASSETSGRVDF

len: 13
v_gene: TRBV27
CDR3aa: CASSLQGSYEQYF

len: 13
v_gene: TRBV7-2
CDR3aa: CASSPQKNTEAFF

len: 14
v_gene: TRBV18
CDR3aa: CASSPGQAYNEQFF

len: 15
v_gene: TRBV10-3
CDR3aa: CAISDVNSYNSPLHF

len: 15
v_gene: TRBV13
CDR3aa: CASSLDGGSSYEQYF

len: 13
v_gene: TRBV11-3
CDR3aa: CASSRTRADTQYF

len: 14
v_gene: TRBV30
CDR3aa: CAWSVGGVSYEQYF

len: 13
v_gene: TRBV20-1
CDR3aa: CSASLREVYEQFF

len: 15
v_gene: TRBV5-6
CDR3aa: CASSLDGRYNSPLHF

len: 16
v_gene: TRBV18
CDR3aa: CASSPLGTGGSDTQYF

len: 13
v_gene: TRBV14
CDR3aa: CASSQGGGETQYF

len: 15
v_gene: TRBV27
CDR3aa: CASSLAPGAGQPQHF

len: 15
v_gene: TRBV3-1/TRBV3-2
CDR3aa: CASSQASGNQETQYF

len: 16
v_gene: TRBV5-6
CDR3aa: CASSLVSSGSHNEQFF

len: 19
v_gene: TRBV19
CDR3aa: CASSMAVVGFSSGANVLTF

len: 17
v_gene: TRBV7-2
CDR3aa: CASSSHEGGGPTYEQYF

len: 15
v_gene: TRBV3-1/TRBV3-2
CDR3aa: CASTSAGGPTDTQYF

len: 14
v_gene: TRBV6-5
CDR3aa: CASRADRGGGKLFF

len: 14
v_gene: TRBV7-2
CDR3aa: CASSLQGASYGYTF